This TCR beta chain was sequenced for a study of blood T cell repertoires in COVID-19. Study-wide context: Material from acute and convalescent COVID-19 was sourced from the United States, Italy and Spain. From T cells, B-cell-depleted T cells, or PBMCs came the material, which was cDNA or gDNA.

Looked up from germline, CDR1 is KGHSH and CDR2 is LQKENI. V trimming: 3 bases; J trimming: 6 bases; junction bases outside the gene matches: 6. The CDR3 contains 15 residues. Sequencing was performed with immunoSEQ multiplex PCR; in TCRdb, only in-frame clones are kept and a portion is missing. The table has about 150,000 clones, around four fifths seen once; the top ten hold 2.5% to 3%. The V and J genes are TRBV18 and TRBJ2-1; the match to TRBD1 covers 9 bases. This TCR was sampled from a woman in her fifties or sixties with acute or convalescent COVID-19. Sequenced sample: peripheral blood. CDR3 in amino acids: CASSPPGQGTNEQFF. The CDR3 DNA reads as TGTGCCAGCTCACCCCCGGGACAGGGAACCAATGAGCAGTTCTTC.